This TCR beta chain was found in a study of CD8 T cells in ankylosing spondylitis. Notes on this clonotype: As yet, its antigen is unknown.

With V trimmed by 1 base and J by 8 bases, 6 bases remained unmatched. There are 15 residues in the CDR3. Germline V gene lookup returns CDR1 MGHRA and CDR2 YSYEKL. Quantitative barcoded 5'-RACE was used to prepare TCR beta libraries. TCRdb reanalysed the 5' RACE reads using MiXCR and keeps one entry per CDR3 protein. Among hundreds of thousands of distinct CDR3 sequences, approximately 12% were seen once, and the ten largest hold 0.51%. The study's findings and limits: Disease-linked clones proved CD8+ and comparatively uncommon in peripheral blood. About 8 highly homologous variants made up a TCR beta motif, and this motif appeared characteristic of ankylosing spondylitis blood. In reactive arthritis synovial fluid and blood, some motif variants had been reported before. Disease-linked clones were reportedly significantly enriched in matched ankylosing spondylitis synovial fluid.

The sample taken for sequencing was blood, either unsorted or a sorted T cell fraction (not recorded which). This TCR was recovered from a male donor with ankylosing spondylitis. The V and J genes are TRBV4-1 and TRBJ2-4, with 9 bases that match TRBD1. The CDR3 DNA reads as TGCGCCAGCAGCCAAGCCGGGACAGGGAATGACATTCAGTACTTC. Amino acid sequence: CASSQAGTGNDIQYF.